This is a list of T cell receptor beta chains from one sample in a study of T cells after yellow fever vaccination. MiXCR, run by TCRdb on the 5' RACE reads, gives a single entry per CDR3 protein. Of a few hundred thousand distinct CDR3 sequences listed, around 6.7% are singletons. The sample here was CD4+ T cells sorted from PBMCs, taken on the day of the yellow fever booster vaccination. These receptors were obtained from a man between 25 and 39 years old who received the YFV17D yellow fever vaccine. CDR3s leave out the opening cysteine and the closing phenylalanine or tryptophan.

j_call: TRBJ2-2
cdr3_length: 13
v_call: TRBV9
cdr3_aa: ASSRGQTNTGELF

j_call: TRBJ1-3
cdr3_length: 14
v_call: TRBV6-1
cdr3_aa: ASSLSPQGSGNTIY

j_call: TRBJ2-5
cdr3_length: 13
v_call: TRBV10-3
cdr3_aa: AISESWAAQETQY

j_call: TRBJ2-2
cdr3_length: 13
v_call: TRBV20-1
cdr3_aa: SARVMGSNTGELF

j_call: TRBJ2-1
cdr3_length: 12
v_call: TRBV12-3/TRBV12-4
cdr3_aa: ASSPWTGEGEQF

j_call: TRBJ1-3
cdr3_length: 13
v_call: TRBV12-3/TRBV12-4
cdr3_aa: ASSFSGAIGNTIY

j_call: TRBJ2-5
cdr3_length: 11
v_call: TRBV6-2/TRBV6-3
cdr3_aa: ASTRQAYGTQY

j_call: TRBJ2-5
cdr3_length: 13
v_call: TRBV5-1
cdr3_aa: ASSPGTRVQETQY

j_call: TRBJ2-3
cdr3_length: 11
v_call: TRBV29-1
cdr3_aa: SVETVGGNTQY

j_call: TRBJ2-3
cdr3_length: 13
v_call: TRBV7-2
cdr3_aa: ASSLVSSRGDTQY

j_call: TRBJ1-2
cdr3_length: 9
v_call: TRBV11-2
cdr3_aa: ASTQSFGYT

j_call: TRBJ2-7
cdr3_length: 15
v_call: TRBV5-1
cdr3_aa: ASSPAISGGRTKEQY

j_call: TRBJ1-5
cdr3_length: 11
v_call: TRBV5-1
cdr3_aa: ASSLDGNQPQH

j_call: TRBJ2-2
cdr3_length: 15
v_call: TRBV19
cdr3_aa: ASSNHGGLHNTGELF

j_call: TRBJ2-1
cdr3_length: 14
v_call: TRBV12-3/TRBV12-4
cdr3_aa: ASSWAGASSYNEQF

j_call: TRBJ2-5
cdr3_length: 13
v_call: TRBV9
cdr3_aa: ASSLRFSGEETQY

j_call: TRBJ2-2
cdr3_length: 11
v_call: TRBV10-3
cdr3_aa: AISGTNTGELF

j_call: TRBJ1-1
cdr3_length: 10
v_call: TRBV5-6
cdr3_aa: ASSLVETEAF

j_call: TRBJ2-5
cdr3_length: 12
v_call: TRBV20-1
cdr3_aa: SARVGTRKETQY

j_call: TRBJ1-1
cdr3_length: 12
v_call: TRBV7-2
cdr3_aa: ASSRDQGPLVAF

j_call: TRBJ2-7
cdr3_length: 11
v_call: TRBV6-2/TRBV6-3
cdr3_aa: ASRNTEIPVCY

j_call: TRBJ2-1
cdr3_length: 14
v_call: TRBV6-1
cdr3_aa: ASSRNRAGFRDEQF

j_call: TRBJ1-5
cdr3_length: 11
v_call: TRBV11-2
cdr3_aa: ASSEGGNQPQH

j_call: TRBJ2-4
cdr3_length: 13
v_call: TRBV30
cdr3_aa: AWNTGTGGENIQY

j_call: TRBJ2-5
cdr3_length: 12
v_call: TRBV3-1
cdr3_aa: ASSLAGTEAREY

j_call: TRBJ2-1
cdr3_length: 13
v_call: TRBV7-2
cdr3_aa: ASSQMGLSYNEQF

j_call: TRBJ2-2
cdr3_length: 11
v_call: TRBV7-6
cdr3_aa: AWGGATTGELF

j_call: TRBJ2-5
cdr3_length: 12
v_call: TRBV12-3/TRBV12-4
cdr3_aa: ASNPSPTGGTQY

j_call: TRBJ1-2
cdr3_length: 12
v_call: TRBV7-2
cdr3_aa: ASSLLSAIYGYT

j_call: TRBJ2-2
cdr3_length: 12
v_call: TRBV3-1
cdr3_aa: ASSQEPVTGELF

j_call: TRBJ2-3
cdr3_length: 12
v_call: TRBV29-1
cdr3_aa: SVVAGAATDTQY

j_call: TRBJ1-6
cdr3_length: 11
v_call: TRBV20-1
cdr3_aa: SATRSHNSPLH

j_call: TRBJ2-7
cdr3_length: 9
v_call: TRBV7-9
cdr3_aa: ASSLTSEQY

j_call: TRBJ1-2
cdr3_length: 11
v_call: TRBV20-1
cdr3_aa: RSGTVNGYGYT

j_call: TRBJ2-2
cdr3_length: 13
v_call: TRBV7-2
cdr3_aa: ASSLRDRYTGELF